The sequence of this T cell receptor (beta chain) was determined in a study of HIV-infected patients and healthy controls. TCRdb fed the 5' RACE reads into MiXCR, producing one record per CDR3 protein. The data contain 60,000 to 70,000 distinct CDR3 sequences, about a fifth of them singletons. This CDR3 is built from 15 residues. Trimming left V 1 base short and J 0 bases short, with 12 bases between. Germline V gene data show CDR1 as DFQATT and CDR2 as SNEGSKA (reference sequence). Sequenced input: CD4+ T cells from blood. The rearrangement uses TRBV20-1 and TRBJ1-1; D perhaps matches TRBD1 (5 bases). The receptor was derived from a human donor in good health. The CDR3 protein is CSARVRGGLNTEAFF. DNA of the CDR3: TGCAGTGCTAGAGTTCGGGGGGGGTTGAACACTGAAGCTTTCTTT.